A single sample gave rise to the 25 T cell receptor beta chains below, sequenced in a study of identifying expanded T cells in peripheral blood. Sequencing used immunoSEQ multiplex PCR; TCRdb keeps in-frame clones, though not all of them. This sample has roughly 100,000 clones, with roughly 88% found just once. The sequenced sample was blood. The origin of the receptors is a person aged 18 to 75 in good health.

Only a few counts were recorded for this clone. The V gene is TRBV7-3, the J gene TRBJ2-5; perhaps D is TRBD1 or TRBD2 (5 bases each). V lost 0 bases, J lost 5 bases, and 10 bases lay in between. Germline lookup yields CDR1 SGHTA and CDR2 FQGTGA. The CDR3 extends over 14 amino acids. CDR3 region: CASSLTGTAETQYF. The CDR3 region has the DNA TGTGCCAGCAGCTTAACTGGGACCGCGGAGACCCAGTACTTC.

V gene TRBV5-6 combines with J gene TRBJ1-1; a weak D match, TRBD1 (5 bases). Trimming shortened V by 0 bases and J by 10 bases, and 13 bases separated the two germline ends. CDR3 size: 13 residues. CDR1 is SGHDT, CDR2 YYEEEE, per germline. The CDR3 DNA is TGTGCCAGCAGCTTGGACCAGGGAAATTCAGCTTTCTTT. It encodes CASSLDQGNSAFF.

A remark on this clone: This likely reflects a read error, since a far larger clone is one base away. The chain recombines TRBV9 with TRBJ2-5; D is unclear. This CDR3 spans 11 amino acids. Trimming cost V 1 base and J 3 bases, with 1 base left between them. Looked up from germline, CDR1 is SGDLS and CDR2 is YYNGEE. The chain's CDR3 is CASSVKETQYF. CDR3 in DNA: TGTGCCAGCAGCGTAAAAGAGACCCAGTACTTC.

This chain joins TRBV12-5 and TRBJ1-2; 9 bases are shared with TRBD1. V lost 6 bases and J lost 8; bases outside the gene matches: 13. Germline V gives CDR1 LGHNT, CDR2 FRNRAP. The CDR3 sequence is 15 residues long. This CDR3 reads CASGVTGGGSDGYTF. CDR3 sequence (DNA): TGTGCTAGTGGCGTTACAGGGGGCGGTTCAGACGGCTACACCTTC.

The chain has TRBV11-3 and TRBJ2-7; D is perhaps TRBD2 (6 bases). V lost 2 bases and J lost 6, with 11 bases in between. CDR1 and CDR2 (germline): SGHNT, YENEEA. The CDR3 totals 13 residues. Here the CDR3 DNA reads TGTGCCAGCAGCTTATCGGGGGTTGCCGAGCAGTACTTC. Protein: CASSLSGVAEQYF.

The CDR3: CASSPIMQGGPEKLFF. CDR3 DNA sequence: TGTGCCAGCAGCCCAATTATGCAGGGGGGCCCTGAAAAACTGTTTTTT. This chain connects TRBV5-4 to TRBJ1-4; 7 bases align to TRBD1. This CDR3 is 16 amino acids long. Germline V gene sequence: CDR1 SGHNT, CDR2 YYREEE (reference sequence). V shed 4 bases and J 7 bases; nucleotides not matched to a gene: 13.

The table lists this clone with a count of one. The chain couples TRBV4-3 to TRBJ2-7; D possibly corresponds to TRBD1 (6 bases). The CDR3 spans 15 residues. CDR1 is LGHNA and CDR2 is YSLEER in the germline V gene. V lost 4 bases to trimming and J lost 2 bases, with 15 bases between them. This chain's CDR3 is CASSRYYGQTYEQYF. Here the CDR3 DNA reads TGCGCCAGCAGCCGTTATTACGGACAGACCTACGAGCAGTACTTC.

This chain uses TRBV6-6 with TRBJ1-5; no clear D. Deletions cut 8 bases from V and 0 bases from J, with 8 bases between. Looked up from germline, CDR1 is MNHNY and CDR2 is SVGAGI (reference sequence). The CDR3 spans 13 residues. CDR3 in amino acids: CASSRDSNQPQHF. The CDR3 DNA reads as TGTGCCAGCTCTAGGGATAGCAATCAGCCCCAGCATTTT.

This clone was counted a few times. The chain joins TRBV2 to TRBJ2-3, with D possibly being TRBD1 (5 bases). The CDR3 length is 13 residues. Germline lookup yields CDR1 SNHLY and CDR2 FYNNEI. The ends were cut back, 7 bases at V and 3 bases at J, with 11 bases in the middle. The CDR3 protein is CASTETETDTQYF. Here the CDR3 DNA reads TGTGCCAGCACAGAGACAGAGACAGATACGCAGTATTTT.

In this sample, this clone turned up a few times. This chain joins TRBV2 and TRBJ1-5; D is uncertain. The V end lost 0 bases, the J end lost 5 bases, and 5 bases lay between the germline ends. The CDR3 is made up of 13 amino acids. Germline loops: CDR1 SNHLY, CDR2 FYNNEI. The CDR3 region has the DNA TGTGCCAGCAGTGAAGCCGGGTATCAGCCCCAGCATTTT. Residues: CASSEAGYQPQHF.

The chain has TRBV7-2 and TRBJ1-4; 10 positions agree with TRBD1. CDR1 is SGHTA and CDR2 is FQGNSA in the germline V gene. With V trimmed by 2 bases and J by 13 bases, 16 bases remained unmatched. The CDR3 contains 17 residues. CDR3: CASSLTLDRGIKGGLFF. For the CDR3, the DNA is TGTGCCAGCAGCTTAACGTTGGACAGGGGGATTAAAGGGGGACTGTTTTTT.

CDR3 coding DNA: TGCGCCAGCAGCTCCAGCGATTCGAGCTCCTACAATGAGCAGTTCTTC. Protein sequence: CASSSSDSSSYNEQFF. The chain combines TRBV5-1 with TRBJ2-1; D gene unclear. The CDR3 loop spans 16 amino acids. V was pared by 3 bases and J by 0 bases, with 13 bases between. The germline CDR1 and CDR2 sequences are SGHRS and YFSETQ.

This clone is a singleton in its sample. This rearrangement joins TRBV5-4 to TRBJ1-2; TRBD1 matches 7 bases. The V segment lost 0 bases and the J segment 2 bases; nucleotides outside the gene matches: 7. Germline V lookup: CDR1 SGHNT, CDR2 YYREEE (reference sequence). The CDR3 loop spans 16 amino acids. Here the CDR3 DNA reads TGTGCCAGCAGCTTGGGACGGACGGGACAGAACTATGGCTACACCTTC. It yields the protein CASSLGRTGQNYGYTF.

V is TRBV27 and J is TRBJ2-7, with TRBD1 identical over 9 bases. The length of the CDR3 is 16 residues. Germline V gives CDR1 MNHEY, CDR2 SMNVEV (reference sequence). The ends lost 5 bases at V and 2 bases at J; junction bases unmatched: 10. CDR3 region: CASSVTGTGFPYEQYF. The DNA of the CDR3 is TGTGCCAGCAGTGTAACCGGGACAGGGTTTCCCTACGAGCAGTACTTC.

The chain has TRBV9 and TRBJ1-2; no reliable D call. From germline, CDR1 is SGDLS and CDR2 YYNGEE. The CDR3 runs to 11 residues. Trimming removed 3 bases from V and 8 bases from J, with 8 bases in between. CDR3: CASSGYQGYTF. The CDR3 bases are TGTGCCAGCAGCGGATATCAGGGCTACACCTTC.

The rearrangement joins TRBV21-1 to TRBJ2-7. TRBV21-1 is labeled a pseudogene. The CDR3 extends over 16 amino acids. The CDR3 DNA follows: TGTGCCAGCAGCCATCGAGGGAGCAGGGTAGACTACGAGCAGTACTTC. This translates into CASSHRGSRVDYEQYF.

The chain joins TRBV4-1 to TRBJ2-2; the match to TRBD1 covers 9 bases. V was clipped by 1 base and J by 7 bases; unmatched bases: 4. Germline CDR1 MGHRA, CDR2 YSYEKL. The CDR3 runs to 15 residues. CDR3 residues: CASSQGTGVIGELFF. DNA for the CDR3: TGCGCCAGCAGCCAAGGGACAGGGGTAATCGGGGAGCTGTTTTTT.

The V and J genes are TRBV27 and TRBJ2-5; possible D gene TRBD1, 5 bases. Germline CDR1 and CDR2: MNHEY and SMNVEV (reference sequence). CDR3 length equals 15 residues. Between the trimmed V and J ends, which lost 6 bases and 5 bases, there was a span of 19 bases. The CDR3: CASSPRGGFGETQYF. CDR3 in DNA: TGTGCCAGCAGCCCTAGGGGCGGATTCGGGGAGACCCAGTACTTC.

The chain has TRBV19 and TRBJ2-7; D may be TRBD2 (6 bases). Germline CDR1 is LNHDA and CDR2 is SQIVND (reference sequence). The CDR3 has 15 residues. V was trimmed by 3 bases and J by 1 base, leaving 13 bases between them. As DNA, the CDR3 is TGTGCCAGTAGTATCCTCGGGGGAACTTCCTACGAGCAGTACTTC. As protein: CASSILGGTSYEQYF.

The rearrangement uses TRBV6-5 and TRBJ1-6, with unresolved D. Trimming cost V 0 bases and J 2 bases, with 8 bases left between them. CDR1 is MNHEY, CDR2 SVGAGI, per germline. The CDR3 has 16 amino acids. CDR3 bases: TGTGCCAGCAGTTACTCAGCCGGGACCTATAATTCACCCCTCCACTTT. It specifies CASSYSAGTYNSPLHF.

V gene TRBV28 combines with J gene TRBJ1-5; D perhaps matches TRBD1 (5 bases). Germline V CDR1 and CDR2: MDHEN, SYDVKM. The CDR3 loop spans 15 amino acids. Trimming cost V 6 bases and J 0 bases, with 12 bases left between them. CDR3 protein: CASSPLGDSNQPQHF. CDR3 DNA: TGTGCCAGCAGCCCCCTAGGGGATAGCAATCAGCCCCAGCATTTT. The variable domain in full, with the rest retrieved from reference TRBV28 and TRBJ1-5, is DVKVTQSSRYLVKRTGEKVFLECVQDMDHENMFWYRQDPGLGLRLIYFSYDVKMKEKGDIPEGYSVSREKKERFSLILESASTNQTSMYLCASSPLGDSNQPQHFGDGTRLSIL.

The chain combines TRBV28 with TRBJ2-7; 9 bases align to TRBD1. Trimming at V came to 5 bases and at J to 3 bases, leaving 8 bases not matched to a gene. The CDR3 is made up of 15 amino acids. From germline, CDR1 is MDHEN and CDR2 SYDVKM. The CDR3 is CASSISGTGIYEQYF. CDR3 DNA: TGTGCCAGCAGTATTTCCGGGACAGGGATCTACGAGCAGTACTTC.

This chain connects TRBV7-9 to TRBJ2-7; 11 bases agree with TRBD1. This CDR3 is built from 17 residues. Germline V gene lookup returns CDR1 SEHNR and CDR2 FQNEAQ (reference sequence). The V segment lost 7 bases and the J segment 0 bases; nucleotides outside the gene matches: 11. The CDR3 coding sequence is TGTGCCAGCACCCAGGGGACAGGGGGTGTCAGCTCCTACGAGCAGTACTTC. Translation: CASTQGTGGVSSYEQYF. Using reference TRBV7-9 and TRBJ2-7 for the parts outside the CDR3, the full variable domain is DTGVSQNPRHKITKRGQNVTFRCDPISEHNRLYWYRQTLGQGPEFLTYFQNEAQLEKSRLLSDRFSAERPKGSFSTLEIQRTEQGDSAMYLCASTQGTGGVSSYEQYFGPGTRLTVT.

The rearrangement joins TRBV2 to TRBJ2-5; unclear D gene. The germline V gene encodes CDR1 SNHLY and CDR2 FYNNEI. Trimming left V 2 bases short and J 2 bases short, with 6 bases between. CDR3 length: 13 residues. CDR3 region: CASSENGQETQYF. The DNA of the CDR3 is TGTGCCAGCAGTGAAAACGGACAAGAGACCCAGTACTTC.

The V call is TRBV28, the J call TRBJ1-2; 7 bases are a match to TRBD1. The CDR3 is 12 residues long. Germline CDR1 is MDHEN and CDR2 is SYDVKM. The V gene end was trimmed by 10 bases and the J gene end by 5 bases; junction bases not matched to a gene: 7. The CDR3 DNA reads as TGTGCCACCGTAACAGGGGCTTATGGCTACACCTTC. Its protein is CATVTGAYGYTF.